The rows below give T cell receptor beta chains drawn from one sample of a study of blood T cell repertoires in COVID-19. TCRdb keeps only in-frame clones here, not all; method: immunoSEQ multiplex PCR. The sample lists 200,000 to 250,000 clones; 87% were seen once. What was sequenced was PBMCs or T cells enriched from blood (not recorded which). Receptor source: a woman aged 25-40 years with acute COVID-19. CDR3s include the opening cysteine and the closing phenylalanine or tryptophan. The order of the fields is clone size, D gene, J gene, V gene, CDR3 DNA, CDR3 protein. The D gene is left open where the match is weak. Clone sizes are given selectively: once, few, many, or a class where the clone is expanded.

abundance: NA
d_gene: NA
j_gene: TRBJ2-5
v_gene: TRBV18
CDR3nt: TGTGCCAGCTCACCACCGGGCAGCCAAGAGACCCAGTACTTC
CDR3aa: CASSPPGSQETQYF

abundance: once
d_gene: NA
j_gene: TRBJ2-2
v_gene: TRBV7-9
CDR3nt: TGTGCCAGCAGCAAGGGGTGGGATCTGTTTTTT
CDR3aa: CASSKGWDLFF

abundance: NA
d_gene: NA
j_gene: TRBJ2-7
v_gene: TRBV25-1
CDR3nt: TGTGCCAGCAGTGATGTCGCCTACGAGCAGTACTTC
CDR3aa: CASSDVAYEQYF

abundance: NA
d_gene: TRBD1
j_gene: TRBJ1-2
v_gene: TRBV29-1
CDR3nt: TGCAGCGCTGACAGGGAGGTCTATGGCTACACCTTC
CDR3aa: CSADREVYGYTF

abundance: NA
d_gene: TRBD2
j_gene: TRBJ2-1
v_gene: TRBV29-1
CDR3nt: TGCAGCGGCGGGACTAGCGGGAGCGGTGGCAATGAGCAGTTCTTC
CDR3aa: CSGGTSGSGGNEQFF

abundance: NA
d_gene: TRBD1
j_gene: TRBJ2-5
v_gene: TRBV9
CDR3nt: TGTGCCAGCAGCGCACAGGGGGCGCTTGTGGAGACCCAGTACTTC
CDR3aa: CASSAQGALVETQYF

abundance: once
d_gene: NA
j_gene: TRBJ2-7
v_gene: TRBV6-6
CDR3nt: TGTGCCAGCAGTTACACTGGGAGGGAGCAGTACTTC
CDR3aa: CASSYTGREQYF

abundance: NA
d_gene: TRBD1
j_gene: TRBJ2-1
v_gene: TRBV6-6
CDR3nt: TGTGCCAGCAGTTCCCCTCGGGACAGGGAGAATGAGCAGTTCTTC
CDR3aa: CASSSPRDRENEQFF

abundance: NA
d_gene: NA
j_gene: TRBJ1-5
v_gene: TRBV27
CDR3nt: TGTGCCAGCGCGGGACGGGTCAATCAGCCCCAGCATTTT
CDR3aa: CASAGRVNQPQHF

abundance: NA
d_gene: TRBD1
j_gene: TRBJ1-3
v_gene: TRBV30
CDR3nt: TGTGCCTGGAGTAAACAGGGGCCTCTCTCTGGAAACACCATATATTTT
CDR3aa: CAWSKQGPLSGNTIYF

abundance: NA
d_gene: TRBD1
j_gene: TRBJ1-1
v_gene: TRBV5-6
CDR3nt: TGTGCCAGCAGCTGGACAGGGGTGAACACTGAAGCTTTCTTT
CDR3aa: CASSWTGVNTEAFF

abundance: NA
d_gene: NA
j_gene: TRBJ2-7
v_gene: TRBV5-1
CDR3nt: TGCGCCAGCAGCATTGGACAGTCTGCTCACGAGCAGTACTTC
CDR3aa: CASSIGQSAHEQYF

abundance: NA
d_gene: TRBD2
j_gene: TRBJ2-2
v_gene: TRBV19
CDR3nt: TGTGCCAGTAGTAGACTAGCGGGAATCGGGGAGCTGTTTTTT
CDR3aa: CASSRLAGIGELFF

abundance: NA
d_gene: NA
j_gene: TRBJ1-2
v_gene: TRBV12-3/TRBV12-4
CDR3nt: TGTGCCAGCAGTGACAGTCGAGTCTATGGCTACACCTTC
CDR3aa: CASSDSRVYGYTF

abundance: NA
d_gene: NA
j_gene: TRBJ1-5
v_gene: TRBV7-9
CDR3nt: TGTGCCAGCAGTCACGCAGGGGTAAATCAGCCCCAGCATTTT
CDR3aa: CASSHAGVNQPQHF

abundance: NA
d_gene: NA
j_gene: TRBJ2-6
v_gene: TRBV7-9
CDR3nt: TGTGCCAGCAGCTCCGACAGCCGCTCTGGGGCCAACGTCCTGACTTTC
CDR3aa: CASSSDSRSGANVLTF

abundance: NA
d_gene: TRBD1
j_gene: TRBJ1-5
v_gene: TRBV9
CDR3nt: TGTGCCAGCAGGACAGGGGTCGATCAGCCCCAGCATTTT
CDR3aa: CASRTGVDQPQHF

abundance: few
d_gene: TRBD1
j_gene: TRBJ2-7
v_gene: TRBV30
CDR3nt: TGTGCCTGGAGCGGACAGGACGTATGGGAGTACTTC
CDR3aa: CAWSGQDVWEYF

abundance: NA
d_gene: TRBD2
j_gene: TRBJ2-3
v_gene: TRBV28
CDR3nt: TGTGCCAGCAGCTTCAACGTCGGGACTAGGGGATCTTATACGCAGTATTTT
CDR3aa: CASSFNVGTRGSYTQYF

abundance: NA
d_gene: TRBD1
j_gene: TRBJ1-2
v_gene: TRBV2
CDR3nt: TGTGCCAGCAGTGGACAGGGGGTCTATGGCTACACCTTC
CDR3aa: CASSGQGVYGYTF

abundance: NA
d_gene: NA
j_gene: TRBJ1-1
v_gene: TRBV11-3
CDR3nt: TGTGCCAGCAGCCCGGTGGGAGAAAGGGCCAATGAAGCTTTCTTT
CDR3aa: CASSPVGERANEAFF

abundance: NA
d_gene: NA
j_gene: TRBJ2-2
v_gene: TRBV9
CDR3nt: TGTGCCAGCAGCAGCAGCGTTCGAGCACAGGGAACCGGGGAGCTGTTTTTT
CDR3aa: CASSSSVRAQGTGELFF

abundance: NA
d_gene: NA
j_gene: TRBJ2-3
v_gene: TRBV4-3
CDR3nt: TGCGCCAGCAGCCAAGGGAGGCGAGGACAGAGCACAGATACGCAGTATTTT
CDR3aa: CASSQGRRGQSTDTQYF

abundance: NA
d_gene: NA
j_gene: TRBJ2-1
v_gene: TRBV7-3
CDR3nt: TGTGCCAGCAGCTTAAGTATGGGGCGGTCGATCAATGAGCAGTTCTTC
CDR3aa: CASSLSMGRSINEQFF

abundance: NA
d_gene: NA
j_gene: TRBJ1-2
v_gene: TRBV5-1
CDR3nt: TGCGCCAGCAGCTTGGCCGAATGGCCACAGGGTCCGGCCCTATATGGCTACACCTTC
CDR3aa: CASSLAEWPQGPALYGYTF

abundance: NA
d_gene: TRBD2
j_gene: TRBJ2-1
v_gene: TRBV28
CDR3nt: TGTGCCAGCAACCTGAGCGGGAGGTTCTACAATGAGCAGTTCTTC
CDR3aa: CASNLSGRFYNEQFF

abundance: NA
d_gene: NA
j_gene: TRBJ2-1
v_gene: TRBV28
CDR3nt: TGTGCCAGCAGTTTACAGGGTGTTTGGAATGAGCAGTTCTTC
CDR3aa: CASSLQGVWNEQFF

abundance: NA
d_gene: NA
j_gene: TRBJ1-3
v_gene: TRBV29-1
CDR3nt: TGCAGCGTGTTCGAGTACTCTGGAAACACCATATATTTT
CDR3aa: CSVFEYSGNTIYF

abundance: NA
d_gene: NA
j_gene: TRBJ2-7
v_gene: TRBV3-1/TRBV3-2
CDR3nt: TGTGCCAGCAGCCAAGTAGCGGCCGAGCAGTACTTC
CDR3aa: CASSQVAAEQYF

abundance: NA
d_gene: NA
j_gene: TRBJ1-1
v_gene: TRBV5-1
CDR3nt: TGCGCCAGCAGCCCAGGACAGACAGGAGATGAAGCTTTCTTT
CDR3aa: CASSPGQTGDEAFF

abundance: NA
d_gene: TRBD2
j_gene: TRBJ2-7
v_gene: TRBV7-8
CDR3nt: TGTGCCAGCAGCTTAGATCTTCCAGGGAGGGACGAGCAGTACTTC
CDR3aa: CASSLDLPGRDEQYF

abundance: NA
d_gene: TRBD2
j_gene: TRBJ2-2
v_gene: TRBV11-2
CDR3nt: TGTGCCAGCAGCTTAATGGGCGGGAGGACAGCGCAGGAGCTGTTTTTT
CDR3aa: CASSLMGGRTAQELFF

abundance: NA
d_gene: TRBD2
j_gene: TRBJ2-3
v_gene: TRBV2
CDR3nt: TGTGCCGGTAGGACTAGCTATACAGATACGCAGTATTTT
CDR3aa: CAGRTSYTDTQYF

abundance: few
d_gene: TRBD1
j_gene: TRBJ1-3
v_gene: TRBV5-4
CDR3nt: TGTGCCAGCAGTCTACAGGGGGCGTCTGGAAACACCATATATTTT
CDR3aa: CASSLQGASGNTIYF

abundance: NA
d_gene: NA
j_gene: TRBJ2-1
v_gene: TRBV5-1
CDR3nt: TGCGCCAGCTATCTAGGGACTTCCTACAATGAGCAGTTCTTC
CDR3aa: CASYLGTSYNEQFF

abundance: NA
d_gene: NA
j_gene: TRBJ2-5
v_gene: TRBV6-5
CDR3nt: TGTGCCAGCATGCAGGGGCCGTCCCTTCAAGAGACCCAGTACTTC
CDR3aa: CASMQGPSLQETQYF

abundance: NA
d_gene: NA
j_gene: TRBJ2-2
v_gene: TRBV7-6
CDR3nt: TGTGCCAGCAGCTTAAGAATGGCGGGGAGGAACACCGGGGAGCTGTTTTTT
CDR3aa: CASSLRMAGRNTGELFF

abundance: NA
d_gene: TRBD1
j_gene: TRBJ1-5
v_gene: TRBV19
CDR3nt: TGTGCCAGTTCTTTACCGGGACAGGGCAATCAGCCCCAGCATTTT
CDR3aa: CASSLPGQGNQPQHF

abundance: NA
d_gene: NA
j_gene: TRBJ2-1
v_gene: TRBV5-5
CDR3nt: TGTGCCAGCAGCTTGGTCAGTTACAATGAGCAGTTCTTC
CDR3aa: CASSLVSYNEQFF

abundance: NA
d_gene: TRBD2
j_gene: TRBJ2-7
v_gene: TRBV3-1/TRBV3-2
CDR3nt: TGTGCCAGCAGCCAGGGACTAGCGGGAACCTACGAGCAGTACTTC
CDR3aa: CASSQGLAGTYEQYF

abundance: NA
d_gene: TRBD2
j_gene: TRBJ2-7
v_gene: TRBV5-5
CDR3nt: TGTGCCAGCACCCCCCTGAAAGCGGGAGACGCCGGATCCCGGCAGTACTTC
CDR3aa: CASTPLKAGDAGSRQYF

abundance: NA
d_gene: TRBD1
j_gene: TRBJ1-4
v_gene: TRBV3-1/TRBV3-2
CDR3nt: TGTGCCAGCAGCCAAGGAAGAGGACAGGGGTACGAAAAACTGTTTTTT
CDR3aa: CASSQGRGQGYEKLFF

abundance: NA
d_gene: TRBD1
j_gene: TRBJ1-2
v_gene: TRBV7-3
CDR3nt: TGTGCCAGCAGCTTAACAGGGACAGGGGAGAGCTATGGCTACACCTTC
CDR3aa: CASSLTGTGESYGYTF

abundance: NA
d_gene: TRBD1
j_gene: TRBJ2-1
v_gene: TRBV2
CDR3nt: TGTGCCAGCAGGCCCCGGGACAGCGCTCGGATTGAGCAGTTCTTC
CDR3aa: CASRPRDSARIEQFF

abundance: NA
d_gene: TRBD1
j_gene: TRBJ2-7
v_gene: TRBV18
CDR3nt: TGTGCCAGCTCACCCGGGACAGACGAGCAGTACTTC
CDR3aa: CASSPGTDEQYF

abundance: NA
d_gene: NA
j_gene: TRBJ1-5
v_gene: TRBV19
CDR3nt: TGTGCCAGTAGTGCAAGGGACTCAGGAAGCAGGAATCAGCCCCAGCATTTT
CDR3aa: CASSARDSGSRNQPQHF

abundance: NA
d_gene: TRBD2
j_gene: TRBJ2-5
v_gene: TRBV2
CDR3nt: TGTGCCAGCACGTGGGGGGGGGAGACCCAGTACTTC
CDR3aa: CASTWGGETQYF

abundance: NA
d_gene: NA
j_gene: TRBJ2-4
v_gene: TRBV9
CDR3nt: TGTGCCAGCAGCGCGAATACGGGGGCCAAAAACATTCAGTACTTC
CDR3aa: CASSANTGAKNIQYF

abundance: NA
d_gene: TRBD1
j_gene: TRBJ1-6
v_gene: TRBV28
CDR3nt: TGTGCCAGCAGTCTCAAATCCGGACAGGTCTTTTATCGCGGTAATTCACCCCTCCACTTT
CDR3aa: CASSLKSGQVFYRGNSPLHF

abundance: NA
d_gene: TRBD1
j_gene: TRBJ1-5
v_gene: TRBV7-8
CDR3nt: TGTGCCAGCAGCTTACGACAGGGTCTAGGTCAGCCCCAGCATTTT
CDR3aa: CASSLRQGLGQPQHF

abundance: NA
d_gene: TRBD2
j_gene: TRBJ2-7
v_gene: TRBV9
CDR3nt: TGTGCCAGCAGCGCCGGGACTAGCGGCGCCTACGAGCAGTACTTC
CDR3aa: CASSAGTSGAYEQYF

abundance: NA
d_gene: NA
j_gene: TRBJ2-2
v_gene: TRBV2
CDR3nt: TGTGCCAGCGGCGACAGATACACCGGGGAGCTGTTTTTT
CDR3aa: CASGDRYTGELFF

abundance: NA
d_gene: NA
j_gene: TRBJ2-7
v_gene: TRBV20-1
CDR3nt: TGCAGTGCTAGTGCCGGCTCCTACGAGCAGTACTTC
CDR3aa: CSASAGSYEQYF

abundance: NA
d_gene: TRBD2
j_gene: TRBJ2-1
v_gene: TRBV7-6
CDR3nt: TGTGCCAGCAGCTCCTCTAGCGGGAGGCCCGAGGGAAATGAGCAGTTCTTC
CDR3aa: CASSSSSGRPEGNEQFF

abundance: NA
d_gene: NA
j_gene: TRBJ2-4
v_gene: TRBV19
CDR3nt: TGTGCCAGTAGTTTCGCCGGGGCCAAAAACATTCAGTACTTC
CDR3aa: CASSFAGAKNIQYF

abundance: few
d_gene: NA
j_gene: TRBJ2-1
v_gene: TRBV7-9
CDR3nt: TGTGCCAGCAGCTTAGTCCGGGTGGAAGCCGAGCAGTTCTTC
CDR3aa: CASSLVRVEAEQFF

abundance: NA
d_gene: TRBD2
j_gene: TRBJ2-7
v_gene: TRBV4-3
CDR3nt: TGCGCCAGCAGCCAGTATCTAGCGGGAGCGTCGAATGCCTACGAGCAGTACTTC
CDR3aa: CASSQYLAGASNAYEQYF

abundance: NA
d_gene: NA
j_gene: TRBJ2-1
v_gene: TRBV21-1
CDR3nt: TGTGCCGGCAGCAAAAATTGGGCCGGGACAGGCCCTCGGGGGCCCGAGCAGTTCTTC
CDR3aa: CAGSKNWAGTGPRGPEQFF

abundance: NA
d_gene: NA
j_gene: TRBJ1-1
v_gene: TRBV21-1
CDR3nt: TGTGCCAGCAGCAAAGCGCTTTTGGCAGGGGGAGACACTGAAGCTTTCTTT
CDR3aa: CASSKALLAGGDTEAFF

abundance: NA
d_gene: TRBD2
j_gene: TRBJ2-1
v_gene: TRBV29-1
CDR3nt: TGCAGCGTTGAAGTAGGACTAGCGGGGGGCAATGAGCAGTTCTTC
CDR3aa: CSVEVGLAGGNEQFF